This TCR beta chain was sequenced for a study of T cell responses to AZD1222 COVID-19 vaccine. Study in general: Pooling was applied to second doses at about 4 or about 12 weeks.

Of note for this clone: Its antigen is currently unknown.

The assay was immunoSEQ multiplex PCR, and TCRdb's table has in-frame clones only and misses some. Found here are roughly 100,000 clones, over 80% of them singletons; the top ten hold about 20%. Study observations and caveats: AZD1222 recipients seropositive at baseline numbered only six. Recipients of two AZD1222 doses showed rising Spike-specific TCR breadth and depth.

The CDR3 runs to 13 residues. Germline V lookup: CDR1 SGHRS, CDR2 YFSETQ. Trimming stripped 0 bases from V and 13 bases from J, with 16 bases between. The chain uses TRBV5-1 and TRBJ1-2, with D tentatively TRBD1 (6 bases). Sequences were derived from peripheral blood, sampled on day 0 of AZD1222 vaccination. This TCR was recovered from an adult in good health. The CDR3 DNA reads TGCGCCAGCAGCTTGGTTGCCGGGGGCGAGGGCACCTTC. Its translation: CASSLVAGGEGTF. The complete variable domain, with remaining parts taken from reference TRBV5-1 and TRBJ1-2, reads KAGVTQTPRYLIKTRGQQVTLSCSPISGHRSVSWYQQTPGQGLQFLFEYFSETQRNKGNFPGRFSGRQFSNSRSEMNVSTLELGDSALYLCASSLVAGGEGTFGSGTRLTVV.